This T cell receptor beta chain was documented in a study of T-cell reconstitution after alpha-beta-depleted transplantation in children. Study observations and caveats: At day 60, the high TCRbeta diversity found in some patients originated from recipient T cells and thymic progenitors that had survived. At the one-year point after transplant, T-cell counts and TCRbeta diversity were found to come mostly from T cells that had been newly produced.

Concerning this clonotype itself: What it binds is unknown.

The V and J ends lost 5 bases and 3 bases respectively, with 10 bases between them. The CDR3 consists of 13 residues. Germline values: CDR1 SGHAT, CDR2 FQNNGV. TCRbeta library preparation incorporated unique molecular identifiers. One entry per CDR3 protein, called by TCRdb with MiXCR from the PCR reads. The profile shows fewer than 250,000 distinct CDR3 sequences, approximately 15% of them singletons. The source of this sequence is a male patient between 2 and 10 years old who had a stem cell transplant for acute lymphoblastic leukemia, so the T cells may come from the graft donor. This material consisted of PBMCs, mostly from graft donor cells, taken 360 days after TCRalphabeta/CD19-depleted stem cell transplant. The rearrangement uses TRBV11-2 and TRBJ2-5; no definite D call. The CDR3 DNA follows: TGTGCCAGCAGCGGGTACAGTGAAGAGACCCAGTACTTC. Protein product: CASSGYSEETQYF.